Reported below is one T cell receptor beta chain. This CDR3 has 14 amino acids. Germline CDR1 reads MNHEY; CDR2 reads SMNVEV (reference sequence). V dropped 5 bases and J dropped 7 bases, with 17 bases sitting between them. Under the authors' procedure: Amplified reference gene primers provided the basis for estimating nucleated cell counts. Libraries were prepared by immunoSEQ multiplex PCR; TCRdb keeps only in-frame clonotypes and omits some of them. That table furnishes V, J and clone size, whereas the DNA furnished D and trimming. The table shows approximately 150,000 clones, with over 80% occurring only once. This sample was taken from a study of blood T cell repertoires in COVID-19. Study context: The United States, Italy and Spain provided the acute and convalescent COVID-19 samples.

Participants came from some 23 US areas, aged about 18 to 100 years. V and J are TRBV27 and TRBJ1-2; no clear D. This sequence was found in a man aged 65-85 years who had been exposed to COVID-19. Sequencing was carried out using PBMCs or T cells enriched from blood (not recorded which). CDR3 amino acids: CASSRREGRSGYTF. Written as DNA, the CDR3 is TGTGCCAGCAGTCGCCGGGAGGGTAGGAGTGGCTACACCTTC.